The T cell receptor beta chain described here comes from a study of T cell repertoires in cytomegalovirus infection. Concerning this clonotype: Its antigen is currently unknown.

Germline V gene data show CDR1 as SGHKS and CDR2 as YYEKEE (reference sequence). V gave up 3 bases and J gave up 5 bases; unmatched junction bases: 8. This CDR3 has 15 amino acids. Study results and caveats: CMV-specific TCR beta clonotypes restricted by HLA-C were the ones dominating the ex vivo response.

TCRdb analysed the reads with MiXCR anew, one entry per CDR3 protein. The sample contains 700,000 to 950,000 distinct CDR3 sequences, 32% of which appear only once. This TCR came from a human donor in good health (CMV status not recorded). Some clones in this sample may be carry-over from other donors' samples. The chain links TRBV5-5 to TRBJ2-1; 7 bases are a match to TRBD2. This specimen consisted of cultured CD8+ T cells from PBMCs, obtained from culture after CMV antigen stimulation. CDR3 region: CASSWGGNRHNEQFF. CDR3 bases: TGTGCCAGCAGCTGGGGAGGGAACCGCCACAATGAGCAGTTCTTC.